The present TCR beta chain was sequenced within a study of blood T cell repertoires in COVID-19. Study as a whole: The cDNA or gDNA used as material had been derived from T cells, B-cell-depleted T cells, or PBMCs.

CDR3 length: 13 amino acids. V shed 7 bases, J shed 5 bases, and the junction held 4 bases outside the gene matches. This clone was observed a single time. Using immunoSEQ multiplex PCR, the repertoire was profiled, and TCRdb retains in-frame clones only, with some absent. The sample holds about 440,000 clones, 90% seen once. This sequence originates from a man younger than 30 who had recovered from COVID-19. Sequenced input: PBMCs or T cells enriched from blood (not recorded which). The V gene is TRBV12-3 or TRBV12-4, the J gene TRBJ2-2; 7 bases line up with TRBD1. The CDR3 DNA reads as TGTGCCAGCAACAGGGGCAGGACCGGGGAGCTGTTTTTT. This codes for CASNRGRTGELFF.